This T cell receptor (beta chain) is from a study of Tregs in tolerant kidney transplant recipients. Points from the study as a whole: Some patients' samples used different primers over time, so nucleotide sequences weren't comparable.

About this clone itself: Its antigen remains unidentified. Read data end 3 residues before the CDR3 end; the end is taken from the germline J gene.

The method was immunoSEQ multiplex PCR; TCRdb's version includes in-frame clones alone and lacks a portion of them. The sample totals 10,000 or so clones. Mixed chimerism was transient after nonmyeloablative marrow transplants from related graft donors. Trimming took off 4 bases at V and 2 bases at J, with 10 bases between the two ends. Germline V lookup: CDR1 KGHSY, CDR2 FQNENV. The CDR3 totals 14 residues. This chain links TRBV16 with TRBJ2-3; D is undetermined. This specimen was CD8+ T cells from blood (PBMCs), taken 24 months after the transplant. The sequence came from a human patient who received a combined kidney and bone marrow transplant. Some T cells could come from the graft donor. The CDR3 spells CASSRAFITDTQYF. The CDR3 DNA, read in part, is TGTGCCAGCAGCCGAGCTTTTATCACAGATACG.